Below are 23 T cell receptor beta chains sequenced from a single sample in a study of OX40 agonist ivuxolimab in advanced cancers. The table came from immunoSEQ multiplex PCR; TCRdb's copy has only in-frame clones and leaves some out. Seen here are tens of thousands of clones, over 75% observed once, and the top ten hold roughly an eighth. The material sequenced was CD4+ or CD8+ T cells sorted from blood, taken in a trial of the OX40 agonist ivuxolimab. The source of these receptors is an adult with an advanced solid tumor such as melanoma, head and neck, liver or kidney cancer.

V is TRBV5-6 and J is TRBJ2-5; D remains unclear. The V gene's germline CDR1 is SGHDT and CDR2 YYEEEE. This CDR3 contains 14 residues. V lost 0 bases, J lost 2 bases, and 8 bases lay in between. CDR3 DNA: TGTGCCAGCAGCTTGGCTGGCCAACAAGAGACCCAGTACTTC. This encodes CASSLAGQQETQYF. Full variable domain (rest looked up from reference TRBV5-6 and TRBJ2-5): DAGVTQSPTHLIKTRGQQVTLRCSPKSGHDTVSWYQQALGQGPQFIFQYYEEEERQRGNFPDRFSGHQFPNYSSELNVNALLLGDSALYLCASSLAGQQETQYFGPGTRLLVL.

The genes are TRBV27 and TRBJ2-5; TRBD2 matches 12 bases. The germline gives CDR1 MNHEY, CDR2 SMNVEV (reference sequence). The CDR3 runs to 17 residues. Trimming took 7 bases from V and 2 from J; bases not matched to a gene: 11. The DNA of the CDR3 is TGTGCCAGCATCGGGCTAGCGGGAGGGAGGAGGCAAGAGACCCAGTACTTC. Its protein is CASIGLAGGRRQETQYF.

The CDR3 region is CASSPPPGTQYF. CDR3 nucleotides: TGCGCCAGCAGCCCCCCCCCGGGTACGCAGTATTTT. The V and J genes are TRBV5-1 and TRBJ2-3; D is unresolved. V lost 4 bases, J lost 8 bases, and 11 bases lay in between. This CDR3 contains 12 residues. Germline V gives CDR1 SGHRS, CDR2 YFSETQ. Full variable domain (remainder filled in from reference TRBV5-1 and TRBJ2-3): KAGVTQTPRYLIKTRGQQVTLSCSPISGHRSVSWYQQTPGQGLQFLFEYFSETQRNKGNFPGRFSGRQFSNSRSEMNVSTLELGDSALYLCASSPPPGTQYFGPGTRLTVL.

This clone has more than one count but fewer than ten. CDR3: CSAQQVAEQYF. In nucleotides, the CDR3 is TGCAGTGCACAACAGGTCGCCGAGCAGTACTTC. This chain links TRBV20-1 with TRBJ2-7; D may be TRBD1 (5 bases). V dropped 6 bases and J dropped 6 bases, with 12 bases sitting between them. The CDR3 length is 11 residues. Germline V gene lookup returns CDR1 DFQATT and CDR2 SNEGSKA (reference sequence).

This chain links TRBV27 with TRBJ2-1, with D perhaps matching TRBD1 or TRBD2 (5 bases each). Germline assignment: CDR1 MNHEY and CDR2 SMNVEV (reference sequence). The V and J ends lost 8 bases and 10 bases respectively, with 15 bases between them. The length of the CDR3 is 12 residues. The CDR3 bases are TGTGCCAGCTGGGGGATTCCACCCGAGCAGTTCTTC. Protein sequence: CASWGIPPEQFF.

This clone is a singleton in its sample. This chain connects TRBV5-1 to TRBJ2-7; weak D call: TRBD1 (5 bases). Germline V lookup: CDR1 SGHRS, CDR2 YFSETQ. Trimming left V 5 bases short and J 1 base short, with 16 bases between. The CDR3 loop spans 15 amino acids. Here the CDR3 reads CASRPDSRPSYEQYF. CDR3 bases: TGCGCCAGCAGACCCGACAGCCGGCCTTCCTACGAGCAGTACTTC.

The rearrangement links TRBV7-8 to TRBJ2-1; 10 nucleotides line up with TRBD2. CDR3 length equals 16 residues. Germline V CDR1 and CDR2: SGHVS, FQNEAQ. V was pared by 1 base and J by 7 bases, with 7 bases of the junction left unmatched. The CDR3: CASSLGSGRALNEQFF. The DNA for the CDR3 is TGTGCCAGCAGCTTAGGGAGCGGGAGGGCCCTGAATGAGCAGTTCTTC.

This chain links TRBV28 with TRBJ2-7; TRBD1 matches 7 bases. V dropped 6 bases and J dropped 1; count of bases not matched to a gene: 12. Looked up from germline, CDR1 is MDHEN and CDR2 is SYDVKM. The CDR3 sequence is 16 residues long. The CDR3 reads CASRLMYRGGSYEQYF. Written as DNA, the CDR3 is TGTGCCAGCAGGCTAATGTACAGGGGTGGTTCCTACGAGCAGTACTTC.

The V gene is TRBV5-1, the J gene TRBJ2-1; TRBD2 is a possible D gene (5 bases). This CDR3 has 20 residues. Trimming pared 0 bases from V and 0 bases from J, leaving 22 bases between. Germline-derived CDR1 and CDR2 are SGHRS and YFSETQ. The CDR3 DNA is TGCGCCAGCAGCTTGGCTCGGTTGGGTTTGAGCGGCAGCTCCTACAATGAGCAGTTCTTC. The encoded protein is CASSLARLGLSGSSYNEQFF.

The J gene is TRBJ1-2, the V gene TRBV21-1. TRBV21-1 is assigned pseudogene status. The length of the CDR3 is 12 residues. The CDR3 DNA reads TGTGCCAGCATATCCCGGGGGGATGGCTACACCTTC. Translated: CASISRGDGYTF.

CDR3 region: CASSRTGAHEQYF. The CDR3 DNA sequence: TGTGCCAGCAGTCGGACAGGGGCCCACGAGCAGTACTTC. The genes are TRBV27 and TRBJ2-7; 9 bases fit TRBD1. Germline assignment: CDR1 MNHEY and CDR2 SMNVEV (reference sequence). The CDR3 sequence is 13 residues long. The J segment lost 5 bases and the V segment lost 5 bases, leaving 4 bases of the junction unmatched.

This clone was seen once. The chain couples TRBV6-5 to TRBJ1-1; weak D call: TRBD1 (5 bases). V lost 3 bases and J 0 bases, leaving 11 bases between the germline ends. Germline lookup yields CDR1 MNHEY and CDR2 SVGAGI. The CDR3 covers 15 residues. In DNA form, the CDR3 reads TGTGCCAGCAGTTATATCCAGGGAATGAACACTGAAGCTTTCTTT. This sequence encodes CASSYIQGMNTEAFF.

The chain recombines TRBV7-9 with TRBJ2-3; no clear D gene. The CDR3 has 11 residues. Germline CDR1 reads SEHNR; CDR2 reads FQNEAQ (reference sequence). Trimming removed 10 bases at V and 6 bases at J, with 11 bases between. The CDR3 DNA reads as TGTGCCATCCAGCTAGGGGATACGCAGTATTTT. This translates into CAIQLGDTQYF.

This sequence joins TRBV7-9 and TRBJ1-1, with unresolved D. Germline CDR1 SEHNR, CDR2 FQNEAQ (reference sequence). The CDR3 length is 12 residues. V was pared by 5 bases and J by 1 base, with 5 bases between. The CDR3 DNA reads TGTGCCAGCAGCCCTACGAACACTGAAGCTTTCTTT. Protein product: CASSPTNTEAFF.

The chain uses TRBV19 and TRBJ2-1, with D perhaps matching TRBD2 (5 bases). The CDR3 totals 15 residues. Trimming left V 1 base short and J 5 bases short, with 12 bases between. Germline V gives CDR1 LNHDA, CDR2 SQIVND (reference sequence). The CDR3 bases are TGTGCCAGTAGTATAGTGGGGAGTAACAACAATGAGCAGTTCTTC. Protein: CASSIVGSNNNEQFF.

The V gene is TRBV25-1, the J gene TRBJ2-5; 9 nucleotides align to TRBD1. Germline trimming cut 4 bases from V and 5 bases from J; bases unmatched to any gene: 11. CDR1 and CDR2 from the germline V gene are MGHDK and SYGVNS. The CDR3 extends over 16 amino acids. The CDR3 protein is CASSGYPGQGPETQYF. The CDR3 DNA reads TGTGCCAGCAGTGGATACCCGGGACAGGGACCGGAGACCCAGTACTTC.

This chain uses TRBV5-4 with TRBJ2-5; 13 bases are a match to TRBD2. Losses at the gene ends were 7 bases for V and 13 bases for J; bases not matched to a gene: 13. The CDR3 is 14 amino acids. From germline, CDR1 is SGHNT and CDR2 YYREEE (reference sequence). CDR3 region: CASGLAGAGNLVYF. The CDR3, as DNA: TGTGCCAGCGGACTAGCGGGGGCCGGGAATCTGGTGTACTTC.

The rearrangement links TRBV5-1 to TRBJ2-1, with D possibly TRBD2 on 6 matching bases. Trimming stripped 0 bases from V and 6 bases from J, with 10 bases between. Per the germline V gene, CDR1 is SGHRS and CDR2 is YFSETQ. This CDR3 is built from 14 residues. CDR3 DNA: TGCGCCAGCAGCTTGGCGGGAGTCTTCAATGAGCAGTTCTTC. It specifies CASSLAGVFNEQFF.

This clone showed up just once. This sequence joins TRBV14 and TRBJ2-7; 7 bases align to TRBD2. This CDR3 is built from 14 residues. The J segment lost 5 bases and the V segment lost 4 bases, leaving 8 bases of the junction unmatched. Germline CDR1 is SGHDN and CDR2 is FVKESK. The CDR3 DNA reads TGTGCCAGCAGCCTCCGGGGGGAGTGGAACGAGCAGTACTTC. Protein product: CASSLRGEWNEQYF.

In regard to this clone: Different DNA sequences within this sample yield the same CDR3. The chain's CDR3 is CASSASYNEQFF. CDR3 nucleotides: TGTGCCAGCAGCGCTAGTTACAATGAGCAGTTCTTC. V usage is TRBV7-9 and J usage is TRBJ2-1; no definite D call. Germline V gene sequence: CDR1 SEHNR, CDR2 FQNEAQ (reference sequence). Deletions cut 5 bases from V and 4 bases from J, with 6 bases between. The CDR3 totals 12 residues.

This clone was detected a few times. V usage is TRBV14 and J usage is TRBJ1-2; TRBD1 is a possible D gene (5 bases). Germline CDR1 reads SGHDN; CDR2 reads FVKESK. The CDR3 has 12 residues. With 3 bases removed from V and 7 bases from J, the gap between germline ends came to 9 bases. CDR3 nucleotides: TGTGCCAGCAGCCAGGGAAGGGGTGGCTACACCTTC. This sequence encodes CASSQGRGGYTF.

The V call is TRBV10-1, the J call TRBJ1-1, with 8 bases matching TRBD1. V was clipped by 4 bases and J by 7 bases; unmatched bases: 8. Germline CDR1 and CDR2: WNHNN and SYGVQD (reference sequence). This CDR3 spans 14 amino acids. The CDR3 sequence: CASSGTGSWGEAFF. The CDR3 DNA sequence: TGCGCCAGCAGTGGGACAGGGTCGTGGGGTGAAGCTTTCTTT.

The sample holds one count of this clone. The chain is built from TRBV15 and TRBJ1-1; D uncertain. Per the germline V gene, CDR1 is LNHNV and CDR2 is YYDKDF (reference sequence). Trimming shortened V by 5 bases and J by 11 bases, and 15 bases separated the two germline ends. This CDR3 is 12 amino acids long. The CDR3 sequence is CATSLIGNAAFF. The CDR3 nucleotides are TGTGCCACCAGCCTGATCGGCAATGCGGCTTTCTTT.